These T cell receptor beta chains were read from a single sample in a study of blood T cell repertoires in COVID-19. Data came from immunoSEQ multiplex PCR; TCRdb stores just in-frame clones and leaves some out. In the table there are roughly 440,000 clones, approximately 88% of which are singletons. Sample: peripheral blood. The source of these receptors is a woman aged 45-60 years with COVID-19, enrolled during active disease. CDR3s leave out the opening cysteine and the closing phenylalanine or tryptophan. A row's size may be missing; if present it is once, few, many or a size class.

size,J,V,CDR3
-,TRBJ2-2,TRBV7-7,ASAGRRGSTGELF
-,TRBJ2-5,TRBV10-2,ASRSGQGEETQY
few,TRBJ2-1,TRBV4-1,ASSQNPTEHEQF
-,TRBJ2-7,TRBV18,ASSLGQGSYEQY
-,TRBJ1-1,TRBV25-1,ASSATLDRGGTEAF
-,TRBJ2-7,TRBV5-4,ASSPQGGEQY
few,TRBJ1-5,TRBV3-1/TRBV3-2,ASSFTGIGQPQH
once,TRBJ1-5,TRBV19,ASKGGSNQPQH
-,TRBJ1-1,TRBV9,ASSVGGYTEAF
few,TRBJ2-3,TRBV11-2,ASSFRTSGDRGTDTQY
-,TRBJ2-5,TRBV6-5,ASSYTGDQETQY
-,TRBJ2-5,TRBV6-5,ASTNSGGQETQY
-,TRBJ2-7,TRBV6-1,ASSEGSSYEQY
-,TRBJ1-5,TRBV28,ASSPGGRDYQPQH
-,TRBJ2-2,TRBV6-5,ASSYGGTGELF
-,TRBJ1-1,TRBV19,ASSVTVNTEAF
-,TRBJ2-1,TRBV5-1,ASSWGQGNEQF
-,TRBJ1-4,TRBV13,ASSGEGYQREKLF
once,TRBJ2-7,TRBV16,ASSPSGGRGRESAGEQY
-,TRBJ1-1,TRBV6-6,ASSSSVKNTEAF
-,TRBJ2-7,TRBV6-5,ASSFPTSGGGEQY
-,TRBJ2-7,TRBV30,ASETGGYEQY
-,TRBJ1-6,TRBV28,ASSLKPGPNSPLH
once,TRBJ2-7,TRBV5-1,ASSSTGNSYEQY
-,TRBJ2-3,TRBV5-1,ASSLGGATSTDTQY
-,TRBJ1-1,TRBV2,ASSESAAVMNTEAF
-,TRBJ1-3,TRBV25-1,ASSGGQGNGGTIY
-,TRBJ2-1,TRBV5-1,ASSLLAGAYNEQF
once,TRBJ1-5,TRBV27,ASSLTWEDQPQH
-,TRBJ1-1,TRBV10-2,ASSVQGPDTEAF
-,TRBJ2-3,TRBV19,ASSIARKTDTQY
-,TRBJ2-3,TRBV27,ASRGAATDTQY
-,TRBJ1-5,TRBV2,ASSETGVQPQH
-,TRBJ1-5,TRBV5-5,ASSLVSEGPQH
-,TRBJ1-6,TRBV18,ASSQNREANSPLH
-,TRBJ1-2,TRBV5-1,ASSLTDNYGYT
-,TRBJ1-2,TRBV2,ASSDRGATSALYGYT
-,TRBJ1-3,TRBV11-2,ASSPPGGGNTIY
-,TRBJ1-1,TRBV11-1,ASSLVGGNTEAF
-,TRBJ2-1,TRBV30,AWSVLALNEQF
once,TRBJ2-2,TRBV3-1/TRBV3-2,ASSLDSGELF
-,TRBJ2-7,TRBV30,AWIQGTSYEQY
-,TRBJ1-4,TRBV5-4,ASSLNPTGANEKLF
-,TRBJ2-4,TRBV10-3,AISAFDPSESIQY
-,TRBJ2-5,TRBV4-2,ASSQDGARGGEETQY
-,TRBJ2-2,TRBV10-2,ASMGGLATGELF
once,TRBJ2-7,TRBV20-1,SASKLRGGVIAYEQY
-,TRBJ2-1,TRBV7-9,ASSLVVAGNEQF
once,TRBJ1-3,TRBV5-1,ASSLASGTTGNTIY
-,TRBJ2-7,TRBV4-1,ASSQSPLLYEGDEQY
-,TRBJ1-2,TRBV19,ASSWTGSSVIYGYT
-,TRBJ1-3,TRBV7-9,ASSLVTGRNTIY
-,TRBJ1-1,TRBV10-3,AISVNSPGRTEAF